This TCR beta chain was sequenced during a study of cytomegalovirus exposure and HLA in healthy donors. Findings and limits, study-wide: Previously analyzed data showed that most TCR beta V segments were productive at a frequency of about 90% or about 30%. Donors belonging to an Asian-associated ancestry cluster reportedly showed fewer N-insertions in productive TCRs than the roughly 670-donor mean, according to what a later analysis found. An assumption of roughly uniform sequencing depth across donors underlay the presence/absence analyses.

PCR amplification relied on 60 Vbeta primers (plus 13 Jbeta primers). Clones were read by immunoSEQ multiplex PCR, and TCRdb kept only the in-frame ones, dropping some. The repertoire consists of some 130,000 clones, with 75% to 85% occurring once and the leading ten covering 1%. Turning to this clone: The antigen remains unidentified. Other DNA sequences in this specimen translate into the identical CDR3.

The specimen was PBMCs. The origin of this receptor is a man in his forties in good health and CMV-seronegative.

The CDR3 nucleotides are TGCGCCAGCAGCTTGGGCGGGGTTAGCTCCTACGAGCAGTACTTC. Translation: CASSLGGVSSYEQYF. The gene calls are TRBV5-1 and TRBJ2-7; D possibly corresponds to TRBD2 (6 bases). The CDR3 extends over 15 amino acids. Deletions cut 0 bases from V and 0 bases from J, with 10 bases between. Germline values: CDR1 SGHRS, CDR2 YFSETQ.